This record covers a single TCR beta chain. Its cognate antigen has yet to be identified. The sample holds no much larger clone one base away, and base qualities are not on file. V gives up 3 bases and J gives up 4 bases, and the segment between their germline ends measures 16 bases. Measured from the cysteine to the phenylalanine, the CDR3 is 16 residues long. Only the CDR3 part of the read is kept: 48 bases, read in frame from the first base. For CDR1 and CDR2, the germline V gene (reference sequence) lists MNHEY and SMNVEV. These data originate in a study of Graves' ophthalmopathy and Graves' hyperthyroidism (dated by TCRdb to the late 2010s). For the study in its entirety: Peripheral blood samples were taken at the time of initial diagnosis, before any treatment was given. An independent validation cohort was composed of approximately 19 hyperthyroidism patients and around 16 patients who later progressed from hyperthyroidism to ophthalmopathy. Once sampling was done, hyperthyroidism patients were given methimazole at a starting dose of 30 mg daily, while ophthalmopathy patients were given high-dose intravenous methylprednisolone. To explore V-J signatures distinguishing ophthalmopathy from hyperthyroidism, a discovery set of some 100 patients (roughly 44 ophthalmopathy, 57 stable hyperthyroidism) was enrolled. For training and testing, the roughly 97 patients in the discovery cohort were randomly divided in a 7:3 ratio. To tell Graves' ophthalmopathy apart from Graves' hyperthyroidism, and to predict which patients would progress to ophthalmopathy, the study relied on TCR beta repertoire signatures. In about 6 hyperthyroidism patients, T-cell repertoires of thyroid tissue and blood were compared. In total, 135 blood samples were TCR-sequenced: fewer than 50 ophthalmopathy, around 75 hyperthyroidism and roughly 17 hyperthyroidism-to-ophthalmopathy patients.

Overall study results and their limits: No statistical method was used to predetermine the sample size, and group allocation was not hidden from the investigators. Most of the expanded thyroid clonotypes with a frequency above 0.001 were also detected in blood, and it was suggested that the thyroid immune response may be reflected by blood repertoires. In validation, the model predicted ophthalmopathy progression with over 60% sensitivity and approximately 75% specificity; about a dozen predicted patients were CT-confirmed with GO in a median of approximately 6.5 months. In cross-validation, the 13-signature model distinguished ophthalmopathy from stable hyperthyroidism with about 87% sensitivity and about 84% specificity, and in the test set the corresponding values were around 80% and 75%.

For repertoire sequencing, the TCR beta CDR3 regions were amplified from RNA transcripts. HTBI primers and the Qiagen OneStep RT-PCR kit were used in a first-round RT-PCR, which was followed by a second-round multiplex PCR, size selection and purification. Libraries were sequenced on an Illumina HiSeq2000 using paired-end 100 bp reads. The source study handled its data this way. SOAPnuke was used to process the reads, throwing out any read that had adapters, had uncalled bases, had a mean Phred below 15, or lacked an exact constant-primer or identifier match. High-quality paired reads were merged with COPE v1.2.5. Each unique nucleotide sequence was treated as a clonotype, and MiTCR v1.1 was used to align the clonotypes to the IMGT TRB V, D and J references. The analysis was limited to V-J combinations with a frequency above 0.0001, which together covered 99% to 99.2% of repertoires. A TCR clonal expansion and chaos score per V-J combination was defined as the ratio of F50 clonal expansion to chaos observed in the TCRdist matrix. Welch's t-statistics and random forest were used to narrow the features down to 13 V-J combinations, which were then fed into a naive Bayes classifier. Thyroid-blood repertoire similarity was quantified with the Morisita-Horn index. In TCRdb, the public reads were trimmed at Q25 with fastp and aligned with MiXCR, with productive beta chains retained. When rows share a CDR3 protein, they turn into one entry using the most common DNA and genes. Here the V and J calls rest on TCRdb's processing, not on the authors' analysis. The table for this sample lists roughly 160,000 distinct CDR3 sequences; about 40% of them were counted only once. The ten largest clones capture 5.8% of the sample.

Patients with ophthalmopathy had moderately to severely active disease, with a Clinical Activity Score of 3 or more, a NOSPECS grade of 4 or more, and a disease duration of less than 3 months. Anyone with other autoimmune diseases, uncontrolled infections, pregnancy or lactation was excluded from the study. Diagnosis relied on clinical symptoms, serum thyroxine, TRAb, thyroid ultrasound and orbital computed tomography. Ficoll-Paque density gradient centrifugation was used to isolate PBMCs from around 10 ml of fresh peripheral blood. Total RNA was extracted using Trizol reagent, and RNA quality was checked on an Agilent 2100 Bioanalyzer.

The rearranged chain carries TRBV27 and TRBJ1-5; a confident D gene designation cannot be given. This receptor was identified in a woman between 40 and 50 years old with Graves' ophthalmopathy. Donor details come from another sample of the same person, matched by shared clones. What was sequenced was peripheral blood. The nucleotides read TGTGCCAGCAGTTTCCTGGCGGCAGGAGGAAATCAGCCCCAGCATTTT. Its translation is CASSFLAAGGNQPQHF.